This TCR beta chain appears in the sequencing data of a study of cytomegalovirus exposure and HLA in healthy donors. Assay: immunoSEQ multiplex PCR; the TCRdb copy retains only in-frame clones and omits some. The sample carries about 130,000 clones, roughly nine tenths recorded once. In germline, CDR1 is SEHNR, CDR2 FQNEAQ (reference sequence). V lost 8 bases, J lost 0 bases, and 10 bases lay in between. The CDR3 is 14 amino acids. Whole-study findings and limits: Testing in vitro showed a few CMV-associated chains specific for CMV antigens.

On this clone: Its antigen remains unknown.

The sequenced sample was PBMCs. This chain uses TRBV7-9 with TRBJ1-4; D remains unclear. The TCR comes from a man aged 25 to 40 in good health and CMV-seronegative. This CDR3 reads CASLRGSTNEKLFF. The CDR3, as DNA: TGTGCCAGCCTCAGAGGTTCAACTAATGAAAAACTGTTTTTT.